This T cell receptor (beta chain) was recorded in a study of blood T cells in healthy people across ages. It was with a sample-barcoded 5' primer and a J-beta primer mix that a second PCR of about 6 to 12 cycles was run. TCRdb ran MiXCR on the 5' RACE reads and lists one entry per CDR3 protein. The sample holds more than 1,400,000 distinct CDR3 sequences, 42% seen once. The sequencing input was blood. This clonotype was obtained from a young woman in good health.

CDR3 bases: TGTGCCAGCTTCCCGACCCAGGGGGGGGTCGACACCGGGGAGCTGTTTTTT. This sequence encodes CASFPTQGGVDTGELFF. This chain joins TRBV12-3 or TRBV12-4 and TRBJ2-2; perhaps D is TRBD1 or TRBD2 (7 bases each). The CDR3 runs to 17 residues. Trimming stripped 8 bases from V and 3 bases from J, with 22 bases between.